These 30 T cell receptor beta chains were sequenced from one sample in a study of control samples from healthy donors and cancer patients. TCRdb's copy holds only in-frame clones and misses some; the assay was immunoSEQ multiplex PCR. The top ten clones hold roughly 0.54% of a sample with about 130,000 clones, 85% to 95% of them seen once. Sample: PBMCs. All receptors come from a man older than 75 with head and neck cancer.

The V and J genes are TRBV5-5 and TRBJ1-2; TRBD1 is a possible D gene (6 bases). The V and J ends lost 4 bases and 8 bases respectively, with 21 bases between them. The CDR3 totals 15 residues. Per the germline V gene, CDR1 is SGHKS and CDR2 is YYEKEE (reference sequence). CDR3 in DNA: TGTGCCAGCAGCCTTGGGGGGGGCGGACACAGCGGCTACACCTTC. This encodes CASSLGGGGHSGYTF.

The J gene is TRBJ2-1, the V gene TRBV11-3, with 13 bases identical to TRBD2. From germline, CDR1 is SGHNT and CDR2 YENEEA. The trim removed 5 bases at V and 3 bases at J, leaving 4 bases unmatched. The CDR3 sequence is 16 residues long. CDR3 sequence reads: CASSPGTSGIYNEQFF. CDR3 in DNA: TGTGCCAGCAGCCCAGGGACTAGCGGGATCTACAATGAGCAGTTCTTC.

The chain carries TRBV3-1 (or the pseudogene TRBV3-2) and TRBJ2-7, with 10 bases lining up with TRBD1. V lost 2 bases to trimming and J lost 4 bases; unmatched junction nucleotides: 11. Germline V gives CDR1 LGHDT, CDR2 YNNKEL (reference sequence). This CDR3 comprises 17 residues. CDR3 region: CASSQKGRGTGVYEQYF. Written as DNA, the CDR3 is TGTGCCAGCAGCCAAAAGGGGCGGGGGACAGGGGTGTACGAGCAGTACTTC.

The gene calls are TRBV20-1 and TRBJ2-7; no clear D. Germline CDR1 reads DFQATT; CDR2 reads SNEGSKA (reference sequence). This CDR3 contains 11 residues. Trimming left V 0 bases short and J 6 bases short, with 6 bases between. CDR3 sequence reads: CSARDRTEQYF. The CDR3 nucleotides are TGCAGTGCTAGAGATCGGACCGAGCAGTACTTC.

The chain has TRBV20-1 and TRBJ2-2, with a weak D call TRBD2 (6 bases). From germline, CDR1 is DFQATT and CDR2 SNEGSKA (reference sequence). V was clipped by 3 bases and J by 4 bases, with 15 bases between them. The CDR3 loop spans 15 amino acids. As DNA, the CDR3 is TGCAGTGCTAGTCGCGGGGCCGGGGGCACCGGGGAGCTGTTTTTT. Its protein is CSASRGAGGTGELFF.

This clone occurred once. The J gene is TRBJ2-4, the V gene TRBV30; 10 nucleotides line up with TRBD1. The CDR3 extends over 14 amino acids. In germline, CDR1 is GTSNPN, CDR2 SVGIG (reference sequence). V lost 2 bases to trimming and J lost 9 bases; unmatched junction nucleotides: 7. This CDR3 reads CAWSLGQGISIQYF. Written as DNA, the CDR3 is TGTGCCTGGAGTCTGGGACAGGGGATTAGCATTCAGTACTTC.

V usage is TRBV6-4 and J usage is TRBJ1-6, with 9 bases identical to TRBD1. With 7 bases clipped from V and 8 bases from J, the junction kept 3 bases outside the gene matches. This CDR3 is built from 13 residues. Germline-derived CDR1 and CDR2 are MRHNA and SNTAGT. The DNA of the CDR3 is TGTGCCAGCAAGGGACAGGGTGATTCACCCCTCCACTTT. Amino acids: CASKGQGDSPLHF.

V and J are TRBV27 and TRBJ2-1; D is perhaps TRBD1 (6 bases). CDR1 MNHEY and CDR2 SMNVEV come from the germline V gene (reference sequence). V was cut by 5 bases and J by 0 bases, with 14 bases left in between. The CDR3 sequence is 16 residues long. The CDR3 DNA reads TGTGCCAGCAGTCATACAGGGACCACCTCCTACAATGAGCAGTTCTTC. Its translation is CASSHTGTTSYNEQFF.

The chain is built from TRBV5-1 and TRBJ2-3, with 8 bases aligning to TRBD1. The CDR3 sequence is 13 residues long. From germline, CDR1 is SGHRS and CDR2 YFSETQ. Trimming at V came to 2 bases and at J to 7 bases, leaving 3 bases not matched to a gene. DNA of the CDR3: TGCGCCAGCAGCTTAGCAGGGGGCAATACGCAGTATTTT. Amino acid sequence: CASSLAGGNTQYF.

This sequence joins TRBV6-5 and TRBJ1-2; tentative D call: TRBD1 (6 bases). There are 16 residues in the CDR3. The germline V gene encodes CDR1 MNHEY and CDR2 SVGAGI. V was trimmed by 1 base and J by 7 bases, leaving 19 bases between them. This CDR3 is CASSYFLTPQGGGYTF. CDR3 bases: TGTGCCAGCAGTTACTTTCTCACTCCACAGGGAGGTGGCTACACCTTC.

This chain joins TRBV12-3 or TRBV12-4 and TRBJ1-2, with D perhaps matching TRBD1 (6 bases). V was shortened by 6 bases and J by 7 bases, with 15 bases between the two germline ends. This CDR3 has 13 residues. The DNA of the CDR3 is TGTGCCAGCAGCAAGAGCAGGGGAGGTGGCTACACCTTC. Translation gives CASSKSRGGGYTF.

This chain uses TRBV7-2 with TRBJ2-7, with 8 bases matching TRBD2. The CDR3 covers 14 residues. V was clipped by 6 bases and J by 1 base; unmatched bases: 5. CDR1 SGHTA and CDR2 FQGNSA come from the germline V gene. The CDR3 here is CASSLGGDSYEQYF. As DNA, the CDR3 is TGTGCCAGCAGTCTCGGGGGGGATTCCTACGAGCAGTACTTC.

The chain is built from TRBV7-2 and TRBJ1-5; the D is unclear. V lost 5 bases, J lost 11 bases, and 10 bases lay in between. The CDR3 totals 11 residues. Germline V gene sequence: CDR1 SGHTA, CDR2 FQGNSA. The CDR3: CASSLGWAQHF. CDR3 bases: TGTGCCAGCAGCCTGGGGTGGGCCCAGCATTTT.

The CDR3 bases are TGTGCCAGCAGTGCACAGGGGGGCTACGAGCAGTACTTC. This gives the protein CASSAQGGYEQYF. The chain has TRBV2 and TRBJ2-7; 8 positions match TRBD1. The CDR3 has 13 residues. Looked up from germline, CDR1 is SNHLY and CDR2 is FYNNEI. Trimming at V came to 4 bases and at J to 3 bases, leaving 2 bases not matched to a gene.

The chain carries TRBV19 and TRBJ1-5; D call uncertain. This CDR3 is built from 15 residues. CDR1 and CDR2 from the germline V gene are LNHDA and SQIVND (reference sequence). Trimming left V 1 base short and J 2 bases short, with 9 bases between. CDR3 in amino acids: CASSIVEYGNQPQHF. The CDR3 DNA sequence: TGTGCCAGTAGTATAGTAGAGTACGGCAATCAGCCCCAGCATTTT.

The V and J genes are TRBV5-1 and TRBJ2-3; D is perhaps TRBD1 (5 bases). V lost 4 bases, J lost 0 bases, and 15 bases lay in between. CDR3 size: 16 residues. The germline V gene has CDR1 SGHRS and CDR2 YFSETQ. The CDR3 protein is CASSMSRTQSTDTQYF. The CDR3 DNA is TGCGCCAGCAGCATGAGTCGGACACAGAGCACAGATACGCAGTATTTT.

The chain carries TRBV5-4 and TRBJ1-1; the D gene is possibly TRBD1 (6 bases). The V end lost 3 bases, the J end lost 7 bases, and 10 bases lay between the germline ends. Germline CDR1 and CDR2: SGHNT and YYREEE (reference sequence). The CDR3 is 12 residues long. This chain's CDR3 is CASSSPGVEAFF. The DNA for the CDR3 is TGTGCCAGCAGCTCCCCAGGGGTTGAAGCTTTCTTT.

The V gene is TRBV25-1, the J gene TRBJ1-2; D ambiguous. Trimming stripped 4 bases from V and 8 bases from J, with 11 bases between. The CDR3 loop spans 12 amino acids. Germline V gives CDR1 MGHDK, CDR2 SYGVNS. Here the CDR3 reads CASSAQTRGYTF. CDR3 nucleotides: TGTGCCAGCAGTGCCCAAACCCGGGGCTACACCTTC.

V is TRBV5-1 and J is TRBJ1-1; D call uncertain. Trimming removed 3 bases at V and 1 base at J, with 13 bases between. Germline values: CDR1 SGHRS, CDR2 YFSETQ. This CDR3 is 15 amino acids long. CDR3 loop: CASSSQTQPNTEAFF. The CDR3, as DNA: TGCGCCAGCAGCTCACAGACACAACCGAACACTGAAGCTTTCTTT.

This chain links TRBV13 with TRBJ2-5; D is possibly TRBD2 (5 bases). Germline V gene data show CDR1 as PRHDT and CDR2 as FYEKMQ (reference sequence). The CDR3 runs to 14 residues. Trimming shortened V by 5 bases and J by 2 bases, and 12 bases separated the two germline ends. The CDR3 spells CASSLLEAQETQYF. The CDR3 DNA follows: TGTGCCAGCAGCCTCCTGGAGGCTCAAGAGACCCAGTACTTC.

This sequence joins TRBV6-5 and TRBJ1-1; TRBD1 is a possible D gene (6 bases). The V end lost 4 bases, the J end lost 0 bases, and 12 bases lay between the germline ends. The germline V gene encodes CDR1 MNHEY and CDR2 SVGAGI. The CDR3 is 15 amino acids. The CDR3 sequence: CASSSPGQLNTEAFF. CDR3 DNA: TGTGCCAGCAGTTCTCCAGGACAGCTGAACACTGAAGCTTTCTTT.

The J gene is TRBJ2-2, the V gene TRBV16, with D possibly TRBD1 on 5 matching bases. The CDR3 covers 14 residues. The V and J ends lost 8 bases and 1 base respectively, with 11 bases between them. CDR1 KGHSY and CDR2 FQNENV come from the germline V gene. The CDR3 here is CASCLTGNTGELFF. For the CDR3, the DNA is TGTGCCAGCTGTCTCACAGGGAACACCGGGGAGCTGTTTTTT.

This rearrangement joins TRBV29-1 to TRBJ1-1, with D possibly being TRBD1 (6 bases). Trimming cost V 3 bases and J 4 bases, with 18 bases left between them. This CDR3 is built from 15 residues. Germline CDR1 is SQVTM and CDR2 is ANQGSEA. The CDR3 DNA follows: TGCAGCGTTGAGGAGGGGAACAGGGTGGGCACTGAAGCTTTCTTT. The encoded protein is CSVEEGNRVGTEAFF.

The chain carries TRBV6-4 and TRBJ1-2; 7 positions match TRBD1. Germline V gene sequence: CDR1 MRHNA, CDR2 SNTAGT. The CDR3 has 15 amino acids. J was trimmed by 5 bases and V by 8 bases; bases with no gene match: 14. Here the CDR3 reads CASYDLQGRYYGYTF. The CDR3 DNA sequence: TGTGCCAGCTATGACTTACAGGGGAGGTATTATGGCTACACCTTC.

V gene TRBV27 combines with J gene TRBJ2-5, with D unclear. Germline CDR1 and CDR2: MNHEY and SMNVEV (reference sequence). The V end lost 3 bases, the J end lost 3 bases, and 8 bases lay between the germline ends. CDR3 length equals 13 residues. The CDR3 here is CASSFAGEETQYF. The CDR3 region has the DNA TGTGCCAGCAGTTTCGCCGGAGAAGAGACCCAGTACTTC.

This chain links TRBV25-1 with TRBJ2-6; D is uncertain. The CDR3 loop spans 17 amino acids. V was cut by 2 bases and J by 2 bases, with 13 bases left in between. Germline V gives CDR1 MGHDK, CDR2 SYGVNS. CDR3: CASSERQELTGANVLTF. For the CDR3, the DNA is TGTGCCAGCAGTGAACGCCAGGAGCTAACTGGGGCCAACGTCCTGACTTTC.

This CDR3 reads CASSYSSFWTTDTQYF. In DNA form, the CDR3 reads TGTGCCAGCAGTTACTCCTCGTTTTGGACCACAGATACGCAGTATTTT. V gene TRBV6-2 or TRBV6-3 combines with J gene TRBJ2-3; the D is unclear. Germline CDR1 MNHEY, CDR2 SVGEGT. V lost 0 bases to trimming and J lost 2 bases, with 12 bases between them. This CDR3 comprises 16 residues.

The chain recombines TRBV30 with TRBJ1-2; D remains ambiguous. V dropped 3 bases and J dropped 8 bases, with 7 bases sitting between them. This CDR3 has 10 residues. Germline CDR1 is GTSNPN and CDR2 is SVGIG (reference sequence). The CDR3 coding sequence is TGTGCCTGGAGGGCTAACGGCTACACCTTC. Encoded protein: CAWRANGYTF.

V and J are TRBV19 and TRBJ2-2; TRBD2 matches at 8 bases. Germline V gene lookup returns CDR1 LNHDA and CDR2 SQIVND (reference sequence). The J segment lost 4 bases and the V segment lost 1 base, leaving 8 bases of the junction unmatched. CDR3 length equals 17 residues. The CDR3 DNA follows: TGTGCCAGTAGTATAGCCGGTTGGCGGGGGGCCACCGGGGAGCTGTTTTTT. The encoded protein is CASSIAGWRGATGELFF.

The chain is built from TRBV29-1 and TRBJ2-5; 7 bases align to TRBD1. J was trimmed by 5 bases and V by 4 bases; bases with no gene match: 7. This CDR3 spans 13 amino acids. Germline-derived CDR1 and CDR2 are SQVTM and ANQGSEA. The CDR3 protein is CSVGQGTGETQYF. The CDR3 region has the DNA TGCAGCGTTGGACAGGGTACGGGGGAGACCCAGTACTTC. The full variable domain, in which reference TRBV29-1 and TRBJ2-5 provide the parts outside the CDR3, is SAVISQKPSRDICQRGTSLTIQCQVDSQVTMMFWYRQQPGQSLTLIATANQGSEATYESGFVIDKFPISRPNLTFSTLTVSNMSPEDSSIYLCSVGQGTGETQYFGPGTRLLVL.